The 17 T cell receptor beta chains listed next were all sequenced from one sample in a study of response to subunit inactivated influenza vaccine (dated by TCRdb to 2016 to 2019). Receptor libraries were prepared by RT-PCR. Sequencing was performed on an Illumina HiSeq 2500. The raw public reads went through TCRdb reprocessing: fastp at Q25, MiXCR clone calling, in-frame beta chains kept. Entries that share a CDR3 protein sequence are merged under the most common genes and DNA. For this sample the table gives under 950,000 distinct CDR3 sequences, of which about 20% were detected only once. The top ten clones comprise roughly 10% of the sample. Sequencing was performed on PBMCs from blood, taken around 5 days after vaccination. All receptors derive from a man aged 50 to 59 who received an inactivated influenza vaccine. Donor details come from another sample of the same person, matched by shared clones.

The chain uses TRBV5-6 and TRBJ2-2; 7 bases match TRBD1. The CDR3 runs to 15 residues. With 0 bases clipped from V and 3 bases from J, the junction kept 2 bases outside the gene matches. Germline V gene sequence: CDR1 SGHDT, CDR2 YYEEEE. CDR3 DNA: TGTGCCAGCAGCTTGGGGGACAGATACACCGGGGAGCTGTTTTTT. This translates into CASSLGDRYTGELFF. Drawing the rest from reference TRBV5-6 and TRBJ2-2, the complete variable domain is DAGVTQSPTHLIKTRGQQVTLRCSPKSGHDTVSWYQQALGQGPQFIFQYYEEEERQRGNFPDRFSGHQFPNYSSELNVNALLLGDSALYLCASSLGDRYTGELFFGEGSRLTVL.

The chain recombines TRBV7-8 with TRBJ2-3; tentatively, D is TRBD2 (6 bases). Germline V gives CDR1 SGHVS, CDR2 FQNEAQ. The V end lost 2 bases, the J end lost 1 base, and 13 bases lay between the germline ends. The CDR3 extends over 16 amino acids. CDR3 sequence (DNA): TGTGCCAGCAGCTTATACGCCAGGAGGGGCACAGATACGCAGTATTTT. This encodes CASSLYARRGTDTQYF.

This clonotype showed up just a few times. The chain uses TRBV4-3 and TRBJ1-1; weak D call: TRBD1 (5 bases). This CDR3 is built from 15 residues. From germline, CDR1 is LGHNA and CDR2 YSLEER. Trimming cost V 3 bases and J 0 bases, with 11 bases left between them. The CDR3: CASSQGVTVNTEAFF. Written as DNA, the CDR3 is TGCGCCAGCAGCCAGGGGGTTACAGTGAACACTGAAGCTTTCTTT.

This clonotype occurred a few times. The chain has TRBV12-3 or TRBV12-4 and TRBJ2-7; D unresolved. Trimming pared 1 base from V and 3 bases from J, leaving 13 bases between. The CDR3 runs to 15 residues. The CDR3 nucleotides are TGTGCCAGCAGTTTAGTTAGCTCTATAGTCTACGAGCAGTACTTC. Protein product: CASSLVSSIVYEQYF.

This clonotype was seen a few times. V and J are TRBV24-1 and TRBJ2-3, with D possibly being TRBD2 (7 bases). This CDR3 comprises 14 residues. CDR1 KGHDR and CDR2 SFDVKD come from the germline V gene. Deletions cut 3 bases from V and 6 bases from J, with 12 bases between. The CDR3 bases are TGTGCCACCAGTGATCTGGGGGGGGCCGATACGCAGTATTTT. It encodes CATSDLGGADTQYF.

The chain is built from TRBV6-5 and TRBJ2-5; D gene uncertain. This CDR3 has 10 amino acids. Looked up from germline, CDR1 is MNHEY and CDR2 is SVGAGI. V lost 8 bases and J lost 14, with 15 bases in between. CDR3 amino acids: CASYSERAYF. The DNA of the CDR3 is TGTGCCAGCTACTCCGAACGAGCCTACTTC.

A few counts support this clonotype. The genes are TRBV4-3 and TRBJ2-4, with 7 bases identical to TRBD2. CDR1 LGHNA and CDR2 YSLEER come from the germline V gene. The CDR3 runs to 15 residues. V was pared by 1 base and J by 3 bases, with 3 bases of the junction left unmatched. CDR3 sequence reads: CASSQVSGGKNIQYF. The CDR3 DNA is TGCGCCAGCAGCCAAGTTTCGGGAGGCAAAAACATTCAGTACTTC.

The chain uses TRBV4-2 and TRBJ2-5; no clear D. This CDR3 is built from 17 residues. Germline V gene sequence: CDR1 LGHNA, CDR2 YNFKEQ. The germline V and J ends were trimmed by 0 bases and 2 bases, with 16 bases remaining between them. The CDR3 here is CASSQDLLLGLQETQYF. The CDR3 DNA reads TGTGCCAGCAGCCAAGATCTTTTGCTAGGTTTACAAGAGACCCAGTACTTC.

This clonotype occurred a few times. The chain is built from TRBV6-1 and TRBJ2-2; TRBD2 matches 7 bases. Germline V CDR1 and CDR2: MNHNS, SASEGT. J was trimmed by 7 bases and V by 4 bases; bases with no gene match: 9. The CDR3 has 15 amino acids. As DNA, the CDR3 is TGTGCCAGCAGTGGGATCGGACTAGGCAGCGGGGAGCTGTTTTTT. Amino acids: CASSGIGLGSGELFF.

This clonotype has ten or more counts. The chain joins TRBV20-1 to TRBJ1-1, with 7 positions matching TRBD1. Germline CDR1 reads DFQATT; CDR2 reads SNEGSKA (reference sequence). J lost 4 bases, V lost 0 bases, and 8 bases had no gene match. CDR3 length equals 15 residues. Here the CDR3 DNA reads TGCAGTGCTAGAGAACAGGGGACCTTCAGCACTGAAGCTTTCTTT. This sequence encodes CSAREQGTFSTEAFF.

This chain joins TRBV9 and TRBJ2-5; the D gene is possibly TRBD2 (6 bases). Germline-derived CDR1 and CDR2 are SGDLS and YYNGEE. This CDR3 spans 15 amino acids. Deletions cut 1 base from V and 2 bases from J, with 12 bases between. DNA of the CDR3: TGTGCCAGCAGCGTATCACCGGGACTGCAAGAGACCCAGTACTTC. It yields the protein CASSVSPGLQETQYF. Complete variable domain (other parts from reference TRBV9 and TRBJ2-5): DSGVTQTPKHLITATGQRVTLRCSPRSGDLSVYWYQQSLDQGLQFLIQYYNGEERAKGNILERFSAQQFPDLHSELNLSSLELGDSALYFCASSVSPGLQETQYFGPGTRLLVL.

This chain links TRBV4-3 with TRBJ2-2; D not certain. Looked up from germline, CDR1 is LGHNA and CDR2 is YSLEER. The ends were cut back, 4 bases at V and 6 bases at J, with 15 bases in the middle. The CDR3 length is 15 residues. This CDR3 is CASSPARAGSGELFF. The CDR3 nucleotides are TGCGCCAGCAGCCCAGCAAGAGCCGGTTCCGGGGAGCTGTTTTTT.

There are many counts of this clonotype. The chain is built from TRBV7-6 and TRBJ2-2, with 10 bases fitting TRBD1. Per germline, CDR1 SGHVS and CDR2 FNYEAQ. The CDR3 loop spans 17 amino acids. V was pared by 2 bases and J by 5 bases, with 8 bases of the junction left unmatched. The DNA of the CDR3 is TGTGCCAGCAGCTTAACGGGACAGGGGCTGGGGACCGGGGAGCTGTTTTTT. Its translation is CASSLTGQGLGTGELFF. Drawing the rest from reference TRBV7-6 and TRBJ2-2, the complete variable domain is GAGVSQSPRYKVTKRGQDVALRCDPISGHVSLYWYRQALGQGPEFLTYFNYEAQQDKSGLPNDRFSAERPEGSISTLTIQRTEQRDSAMYRCASSLTGQGLGTGELFFGEGSRLTVL.

This clonotype was recorded many times. The rearrangement links TRBV12-3 or TRBV12-4 to TRBJ2-7, with 9 bases aligning to TRBD2. The V segment lost 6 bases and the J segment 0 bases; nucleotides outside the gene matches: 9. The CDR3 length is 16 residues. The CDR3 DNA is TGTGCCAGCAGCTCCGGGACTAGCCGTAACTCCTACGAGCAGTACTTC. Protein sequence: CASSSGTSRNSYEQYF.

This clonotype was recorded a few times. The chain is built from TRBV6-5 and TRBJ2-2, with 10 bases identical to TRBD1. In germline, CDR1 is MNHEY, CDR2 SVGAGI. CDR3 length: 16 residues. The V and J ends lost 0 bases and 4 bases, in that order; junction bases with no gene match: 2. CDR3 DNA: TGTGCCAGCAGTTACTCTGGGACAGGGGTCACCGGGGAGCTGTTTTTT. Protein: CASSYSGTGVTGELFF.

This chain uses TRBV20-1 with TRBJ2-7; D may be TRBD2 (6 bases). V was cut by 6 bases and J by 6 bases, with 21 bases left in between. CDR1 is DFQATT and CDR2 is SNEGSKA in the germline V gene (reference sequence). CDR3 length: 14 amino acids. The DNA of the CDR3 is TGCAGTGCCTATCGGGACTCGCGGAGCCGCGAGCAGTACTTC. Its translation: CSAYRDSRSREQYF.

The sample holds a few counts of this clonotype. This chain links TRBV18 with TRBJ2-5; D is perhaps TRBD1 (5 bases). V lost 1 base to trimming and J lost 4 bases, with 10 bases between them. The CDR3 runs to 14 residues. Germline V CDR1 and CDR2: KGHSH, LQKENI. The DNA of the CDR3 is TGTGCCAGCTCACCACTCGACAGACTAGAGACCCAGTACTTC. It encodes CASSPLDRLETQYF.